This section outlines one T cell receptor beta chain sequence together with its context. Its antigen remains unidentified. This record comes from a study of T cell responses to AZD1222 COVID-19 vaccine. Overall study: Samples with a second dose at about 4 or about 12 weeks were pooled together. Regarding the study as a whole: At baseline, just five to seven AZD1222 recipients tested seropositive. Elevations in Spike-specific TCR breadth and depth followed administration of two AZD1222 doses.

Assay used: immunoSEQ multiplex PCR; TCRdb lists only in-frame clones, some missing. The sample lists about 99,000 clones, around 90% occurring once. Per the germline V gene, CDR1 is SQVTM and CDR2 is ANQGSEA. Trimming cost V 4 bases and J 5 bases, with 11 bases left between them. This CDR3 contains 12 residues. This clonotype was sampled from an adult in good health. V usage is TRBV29-1 and J usage is TRBJ1-1; D gene ambiguous. The sample in question was peripheral blood, obtained on day 0 of AZD1222 vaccination. CDR3 bases: TGCAGCGTTGCTCGGGGTTGGACTGAAGCTTTCTTT. Translation: CSVARGWTEAFF.